The 26 T cell receptor beta chains in this list originate from one sample, sequenced in a study of cytomegalovirus exposure and HLA in healthy donors. The PCR had 60 Vbeta and 13 Jbeta primers. Sequenced by immunoSEQ multiplex PCR; TCRdb stores in-frame clones only, minus some. The sample contains about 69,000 clones, about 74% of which appear only once. Sequenced sample: PBMCs. The receptors here all came from a woman aged 60-70 years in good health and CMV-seropositive.

V gene TRBV5-1 combines with J gene TRBJ1-1; 7 nucleotides align to TRBD1. The CDR3 covers 15 residues. V was pared by 1 base and J by 1 base, with 4 bases of the junction left unmatched. Germline values: CDR1 SGHRS, CDR2 YFSETQ. In DNA form, the CDR3 reads TGCGCCAGCAGCTTGCTGACAGGGAGGAACACTGAAGCTTTCTTT. This translates into CASSLLTGRNTEAFF. Together with reference TRBV5-1 and TRBJ1-1, the CDR3 gives the full variable domain: KAGVTQTPRYLIKTRGQQVTLSCSPISGHRSVSWYQQTPGQGLQFLFEYFSETQRNKGNFPGRFSGRQFSNSRSEMNVSTLELGDSALYLCASSLLTGRNTEAFFGQGTRLTVV.

With regard to this clone: Here the CDR3 omits its conserved ending phenylalanine or tryptophan, so a read error is the likely source. The DNA is omitted, as the CDR3 cannot be located on it reliably, and the CDR3 follows TCRdb's listing. The chain links TRBV6-5 to TRBJ1-1; the D call of TRBD1 is as the table states it, not checked on the DNA. The CDR3 adds up to 13 amino acids, both ends counted. Germline values: CDR1 MNHEY, CDR2 SVGAGI. The CDR3 sequence is CASSEIMDTEALV.

The chain carries TRBV18 and TRBJ1-1; 11 bases are shared with TRBD1. After removal of 6 bases from V and 4 bases from J, the junction contained 4 bases not matched to a gene. CDR1 KGHSH and CDR2 LQKENI come from the germline V gene. The CDR3 runs 14 residues. The CDR3 DNA sequence: TGTGCCAGCTCGTCGGGGACAGGGGGCACTGAAGCTTTCTTT. It yields the protein CASSSGTGGTEAFF. The full variable domain, rest sourced from reference TRBV18 and TRBJ1-1, is NAGVMQNPRHLVRRRGQEARLRCSPMKGHSHVYWYRQLPEEGLKFMVYLQKENIIDESGMPKERFSAEFPKEGPSILRIQQVVRGDSAAYFCASSSGTGGTEAFFGQGTRLTVV.

This rearrangement joins TRBV29-1 to TRBJ2-7, with 7 bases that match TRBD2. The CDR3 is 14 amino acids. Trimming at V came to 4 bases and at J to 4 bases, leaving 10 bases not matched to a gene. Germline values: CDR1 SQVTM, CDR2 ANQGSEA. In DNA form, the CDR3 reads TGCAGCGTTGTCGTTTATGGCGGGAGTTACGAGCAGTACTTC. Translating gives CSVVVYGGSYEQYF.

V is TRBV11-2 and J is TRBJ1-1; TRBD1 aligns across 7 bases. CDR1 is SGHAT and CDR2 is FQNNGV in the germline V gene. The V gene end was trimmed by 2 bases and the J gene end by 4 bases; junction bases not matched to a gene: 10. The CDR3 has 16 residues. CDR3 loop: CASSLTAGGRVTEAFF. CDR3 in DNA: TGTGCCAGCAGCTTAACGGCAGGGGGTAGGGTCACTGAAGCTTTCTTT.

The chain employs TRBV9 and TRBJ2-3; 8 positions agree with TRBD2. The junction had 5 bases not matched to a gene; V was cut back by 0 bases and J by 2 bases. Germline values: CDR1 SGDLS, CDR2 YYNGEE. The CDR3 spans 16 residues. CDR3 in amino acids: CASSVGGAGATDTQYF. For the CDR3, the DNA is TGTGCCAGCAGCGTAGGAGGAGCGGGGGCCACAGATACGCAGTATTTT.

As DNA, the CDR3 is TGTGCCAGCAGGGCCGTGGGAGGGGGAGGGGGCGAGCAGTACTTC. Its protein product is CASRAVGGGGGEQYF. The V call is TRBV6-5, the J call TRBJ2-7, with D tentatively TRBD2 (7 bases). Germline V CDR1 and CDR2: MNHEY, SVGAGI. The CDR3 covers 15 residues. Trimming stripped 6 bases from V and 6 bases from J, with 21 bases between.

This sequence joins TRBV5-1 and TRBJ1-1; maybe TRBD1 (6 bases). CDR3 length: 16 residues. Trimming shortened V by 3 bases and J by 7 bases, and 22 bases separated the two germline ends. The V gene's germline CDR1 is SGHRS and CDR2 YFSETQ. The CDR3 DNA follows: TGCGCCAGCAGCTATGGTCCCACAGGGCTGGCCGATGAAGCTTTCTTT. Its translation: CASSYGPTGLADEAFF.

This chain connects TRBV7-8 to TRBJ1-6; 10 bases align to TRBD1. The CDR3 consists of 16 residues. Germline loops: CDR1 SGHVS, CDR2 FQNEAQ. The junction had 3 bases not matched to a gene; V was cut back by 1 base and J by 6 bases. The CDR3 DNA sequence: TGTGCCAGCAGCTTAGGGACAGGGGGTACTAATTCACCCCTCCACTTT. Translated, it gives CASSLGTGGTNSPLHF.

This clone was counted between two and nine times. The chain is built from TRBV5-6 and TRBJ2-5, with TRBD1 matching 7 bases. V shed 0 bases and J 7 bases; nucleotides not matched to a gene: 9. This CDR3 spans 15 amino acids. Per the germline V gene, CDR1 is SGHDT and CDR2 is YYEEEE. CDR3 residues: CASSLAGRPGGTQYF. DNA of the CDR3: TGTGCCAGCAGCTTGGCAGGCAGGCCAGGGGGGACCCAGTACTTC.

This chain joins TRBV18 and TRBJ2-7, with D hard to call. Deletions cut 3 bases from V and 2 bases from J, with 11 bases between. Germline V gene lookup returns CDR1 KGHSH and CDR2 LQKENI. CDR3 length: 14 amino acids. In DNA, the CDR3 is TGTGCCAGCTCACCCTTGACCGACACCTACGAGCAGTACTTC. Translation gives CASSPLTDTYEQYF.

Only a few counts were recorded for this clone. The chain employs TRBV6-1 and TRBJ1-1, with 8 nucleotides matching TRBD1. From germline, CDR1 is MNHNS and CDR2 SASEGT. The CDR3 covers 16 residues. Trimming at V came to 4 bases and at J to 0 bases, leaving 7 bases not matched to a gene. CDR3 DNA sequence: TGTGCCAGCAGTGGGGACAGGAGACTTATGAACACTGAAGCTTTCTTT. It specifies CASSGDRRLMNTEAFF.

The chain uses TRBV30 and TRBJ1-1, with D maybe TRBD1 (6 bases). CDR1 is GTSNPN and CDR2 is SVGIG in the germline V gene (reference sequence). This CDR3 spans 16 amino acids. Trimming removed 3 bases from V and 7 bases from J, with 24 bases in between. Written as DNA, the CDR3 is TGTGCCTGGAGGGTAACCGGGACACCCATTTTTGATGAAGCTTTCTTT. It codes for CAWRVTGTPIFDEAFF.

This clone was detected only a few times. This chain joins TRBV2 and TRBJ1-5; a weak D match, TRBD1 (5 bases). Trimming took off 6 bases at V and 5 bases at J, with 17 bases between the two ends. The CDR3 contains 15 residues. The germline V gene encodes CDR1 SNHLY and CDR2 FYNNEI. CDR3 sequence reads: CASRDPAGRDQPQHF. The CDR3 nucleotides read TGTGCCAGCAGGGATCCGGCGGGGCGCGATCAGCCCCAGCATTTT.

V usage is TRBV25-1 and J usage is TRBJ2-1, with a possible D match to TRBD2 (5 bases). Germline V gene lookup returns CDR1 MGHDK and CDR2 SYGVNS. Trimming cost V 4 bases and J 6 bases, with 16 bases left between them. The CDR3 extends over 15 amino acids. CDR3 bases: TGTGCCAGCAGTGGCGGACTCGCCGATGGCAATGAGCAGTTCTTC. Protein sequence: CASSGGLADGNEQFF. Full variable domain (rest looked up from reference TRBV25-1 and TRBJ2-1): EADIYQTPRYLVIGTGKKITLECSQTMGHDKMYWYQQDPGMELHLIHYSYGVNSTEKGDLSSESTVSRIRTEHFPLTLESARPSHTSQYLCASSGGLADGNEQFFGPGTRLTVL.

The chain couples TRBV19 to TRBJ2-7; possibly TRBD1 for D (6 bases). The CDR3 has 14 residues. Per germline, CDR1 LNHDA and CDR2 SQIVND (reference sequence). V was shortened by 6 bases and J by 0 bases, with 12 bases between the two germline ends. In DNA form, the CDR3 reads TGTGCCAGTAGGGAAGACAGGACCTCCTACGAGCAGTACTTC. Amino acids: CASREDRTSYEQYF.

The chain joins TRBV29-1 to TRBJ1-2; D remains unclear. The V gene lost 4 bases and the J gene lost 8 bases, with 14 bases spanning the gap. The CDR3 is 12 residues long. Germline V gene data show CDR1 as SQVTM and CDR2 as ANQGSEA. The CDR3 DNA follows: TGCAGCGTTGTACTGGGCCTTGGGGGCTACACCTTC. Protein product: CSVVLGLGGYTF.

Worth noting for this clone: Other DNA sequences from this sample encode an identical CDR3 as well. V gene TRBV14 combines with J gene TRBJ2-1; TRBD2 is a possible D gene (6 bases). Germline V gene data show CDR1 as SGHDN and CDR2 as FVKESK. Trimming removed 8 bases from V and 11 bases from J, with 19 bases in between. The CDR3 consists of 13 residues. Written as DNA, the CDR3 is TGTGCCAGCTGCCGTGGACCTGCGGGGCAGCAGTTCTTC. Its translation: CASCRGPAGQQFF.

The chain uses TRBV7-8 and TRBJ2-7; TRBD1 aligns across 10 bases. Per germline, CDR1 SGHVS and CDR2 FQNEAQ. V lost 5 bases to trimming and J lost 4 bases; unmatched junction nucleotides: 11. CDR3 size: 16 residues. Here the CDR3 DNA reads TGTGCCAGCAGCAAAAGACAGGGGGCTCTTCTATACGAGCAGTACTTC. This sequence encodes CASSKRQGALLYEQYF. Combining the CDR3 with reference TRBV7-8 and TRBJ2-7 gives the whole variable domain GAGVSQSPRYKVAKRGQDVALRCDPISGHVSLFWYQQALGQGPEFLTYFQNEAQLDKSGLPSDRFFAERPEGSVSTLKIQRTQQEDSAVYLCASSKRQGALLYEQYFGPGTRLTVT.

The chain carries TRBV4-2 and TRBJ1-1, with TRBD1 identical over 7 bases. J was trimmed by 4 bases and V by 4 bases; bases with no gene match: 6. This CDR3 has 14 residues. Germline CDR1 reads LGHNA; CDR2 reads YNFKEQ. The CDR3 bases are TGTGCCAGCAGCCCGGGACAGAGTGCCACTGAAGCTTTCTTT. It encodes CASSPGQSATEAFF.

The chain uses TRBV6-6 and TRBJ2-3, with 8 bases identical to TRBD2. The CDR3 extends over 13 amino acids. From germline, CDR1 is MNHNY and CDR2 SVGAGI (reference sequence). The CDR3 coding sequence is TGTGCGATCCGGGGGGGTGGCACAGATACGCAGTATTTT. Protein sequence: CAIRGGGTDTQYF.

The rearrangement joins TRBV6-6 to TRBJ1-1; D ambiguous. The CDR3 is made up of 11 amino acids. Trimming took 8 bases from V and 4 from J, leaving 8 bases between them. Germline V gene lookup returns CDR1 MNHNY and CDR2 SVGAGI (reference sequence). The CDR3 region is CASLGATEAFF. DNA for the CDR3: TGTGCCAGCTTGGGCGCCACTGAAGCTTTCTTT.

The J gene is TRBJ1-4, the V gene TRBV28; weak D call: TRBD1 (5 bases). V shed 5 bases and J shed 11 bases, with 18 bases lying between them. Germline assignment: CDR1 MDHEN and CDR2 SYDVKM. The CDR3 sequence is 14 residues long. For the CDR3, the DNA is TGTGCCAGCAGTCCTTCCGGAGCGGGGGTGAAACTGTTTTTT. It codes for CASSPSGAGVKLFF.

The chain has TRBV11-2 and TRBJ2-7, with a tentative D call TRBD2 (5 bases). Trimming took off 5 bases at V and 0 bases at J, with 11 bases between the two ends. Germline V gene lookup returns CDR1 SGHAT and CDR2 FQNNGV. This CDR3 has 14 amino acids. The CDR3 here is CASSARDSSYEQYF. The DNA of the CDR3 is TGTGCCAGCAGCGCCCGGGATAGCTCCTACGAGCAGTACTTC.

This clone was counted between two and nine times. The CDR3 is CASSRGQGSAASKTEAFF. For the CDR3, the DNA is TGTGCCAGCTCCCGGGGACAGGGGTCCGCCGCCTCTAAAACTGAAGCTTTCTTT. The V and J genes are TRBV28 and TRBJ1-1; TRBD1 agrees at 10 bases. Germline V gene data show CDR1 as MDHEN and CDR2 as SYDVKM. With 8 bases clipped from V and 5 bases from J, the junction kept 20 bases outside the gene matches. The CDR3 runs 18 residues.

The chain employs TRBV6-5 and TRBJ1-1, with 9 bases aligning to TRBD1. The ends lost 4 bases at V and 11 bases at J; junction bases unmatched: 8. Germline V gene data show CDR1 as MNHEY and CDR2 as SVGAGI. The CDR3 length is 13 residues. DNA of the CDR3: TGTGCCAGCAGTTTACAGGGGGCGGGTGTGGCTTTCTTT. This codes for CASSLQGAGVAFF.